This TCR beta chain emerged from a study of T cell clonotyping in hematopoietic cell transplantation. Study-level findings and limits: Higher Inverse Simpson Index values in graft donor and pretransplant recipient predicted broader posttransplant TCR diversity. At the given depth, recipient repertoires were over 95% de novo clonotypes.

Profiling relied on immunoSEQ multiplex PCR, and the TCRdb table lists in-frame clones only, not all of them. The sample records about 36,000 clones, approximately 89% being singletons. As to this clone: Its antigen remains unidentified.

V shed 5 bases and J shed 10 bases, with 21 bases lying between them. The CDR3 totals 14 residues. Germline V gives CDR1 LNHDA, CDR2 SQIVND (reference sequence). Sequences were obtained from peripheral blood mononuclear cells. The origin of this receptor is a woman in her thirties or forties in good health. Some clones in this sample may be carry-over from other donors' samples. The chain couples TRBV19 to TRBJ2-7; D is possibly TRBD2 (5 bases). This CDR3 reads CASSPNVAAGDQYF. The CDR3 nucleotides read TGTGCCAGTAGTCCGAATGTGGCAGCCGGGGATCAGTACTTC.